These 21 T cell receptor beta chains were sequenced from one sample in a study of blood T cells in healthy people across ages (dated by TCRdb to the mid-2010s). Libraries were prepared through 5' RACE. The reads were generated on an Illumina HiSeq 2500. A second PCR of 7 to 11 cycles was performed with a sample-barcoded 5' primer and a J-beta primer mix. Using fastp at Q25 and MiXCR, TCRdb reprocessed the public reads and kept productive beta chains. Under each unique CDR3 protein, matching rows form one entry showing the most common genes and DNA. Within this sample are about 1.1 million distinct CDR3 sequences, with 35% to 40% of them counted one time only. The ten largest clonotypes hold roughly 14% of the sample. The sequenced sample consisted of blood. The receptors stem from a man aged 18 to 29 in good health.

V and J are TRBV19 and TRBJ1-1; D is perhaps TRBD1 (5 bases). Germline V lookup: CDR1 LNHDA, CDR2 SQIVND (reference sequence). Trimming left V 4 bases short and J 5 bases short, with 17 bases between. The CDR3 spans 15 residues. The CDR3 region has the DNA TGTGCCAGTAGTAGGGACTCCTACTTGGGGACTGAAGCTTTCTTT. Its translation: CASSRDSYLGTEAFF.

For this clonotype: The junction shows a germline mismatch at one end, possibly a read error. The V call is TRBV18, the J call TRBJ1-2, with D maybe TRBD1 (5 bases). CDR3 size: 12 residues. The germline V gene has CDR1 KGHSH and CDR2 LQKENI. CDR3 nucleotide sequence: TGTGCCAGCTCACCCCGGGACGATGGCTGCACCTTC. Translation: CASSPRDDGCTF.

This chain links TRBV30 with TRBJ1-1, with D perhaps TRBD1 (5 bases). Trimming pared 5 bases from V and 5 bases from J, leaving 12 bases between. The CDR3 length is 12 residues. Germline assignment: CDR1 GTSNPN and CDR2 SVGIG (reference sequence). The CDR3 coding sequence is TGTGCCTGGGTCGGGGAGGGGACTGAAGCTTTCTTT. Translating gives CAWVGEGTEAFF.

This chain connects TRBV7-8 to TRBJ1-5, with unresolved D. Trimming cost V 1 base and J 3 bases, with 16 bases left between them. The CDR3 totals 17 residues. From germline, CDR1 is SGHVS and CDR2 FQNEAQ. The DNA of the CDR3 is TGTGCCAGCAGCTTAGGCGGGGTTGAGGGCGACAATCAGCCCCAGCATTTT. It codes for CASSLGGVEGDNQPQHF.

The V call is TRBV12-5, the J call TRBJ2-5; 7 bases match TRBD1. The DNA end is more similar to TRBJ2-7, so the J call may be wrong. This CDR3 region has 14 residues. The germline V gene encodes CDR1 LGHNT and CDR2 FRNRAP. The chain's CDR3 is CASGPRTGVCEQYF. As DNA, the CDR3 is TGTGCTAGTGGTCCCCGGACAGGTGTCTGCGAGCAGTACTTC.

This chain uses TRBV9 with TRBJ2-2; D gene unclear. V was trimmed by 0 bases and J by 1 base, leaving 13 bases between them. The V gene's germline CDR1 is SGDLS and CDR2 YYNGEE. The CDR3 runs 17 residues. The CDR3 loop reads CASSVDKRLRNTGELFF. CDR3 sequence (DNA): TGTGCCAGCAGCGTAGATAAGAGACTTAGGAACACCGGGGAGCTGTTTTTT.

This clonotype was found once. The V call is TRBV20-1, the J call TRBJ2-1, with a weak D call TRBD1 (5 bases). CDR3 length: 15 amino acids. V lost 0 bases to trimming and J lost 4 bases, with 13 bases between them. Germline-derived CDR1 and CDR2 are DFQATT and SNEGSKA (reference sequence). The CDR3 DNA sequence: TGCAGTGCTAGAGATAGAGTTCAGGGATACAATGAGCAGTTCTTC. Amino acids: CSARDRVQGYNEQFF.

About this clonotype: A read error is possible here, since a much larger clone lies one base away. J is TRBJ1-4 and V is TRBV12-3 or TRBV12-4; D possibly corresponds to TRBD1 (5 bases). CDR3 length: 15 amino acids. The CDR3 loop is CASSPAGAPNEKPFF. The CDR3 DNA reads as TGTGCCAGCAGCCCCGCTGGGGCCCCCAATGAAAAACCGTTTTTT.

This clonotype was counted many times. The V call is TRBV7-2, the J call TRBJ2-1; D unresolved. Germline values: CDR1 SGHTA, CDR2 FQGNSA. The CDR3 consists of 14 residues. The ends were cut back, 5 bases at V and 8 bases at J, with 16 bases in the middle. The CDR3 reads CASSLGFLNDEQFF. The CDR3 DNA sequence: TGTGCCAGCAGCCTAGGCTTTCTGAACGATGAGCAGTTCTTC.

This clonotype was recorded at least ten times. A junction end diverges from the germline sequence, so it may reflect a read error. V usage is TRBV5-1 and J usage is TRBJ2-3, with D possibly TRBD2 on 6 matching bases. This CDR3 contains 14 residues. CDR1 is SGHRS and CDR2 is YFSETQ in the germline V gene. DNA for the CDR3: TGTGCCAGCAGCAGCGGGTCAAGCACAGATACGCAGTATTTT. Translated: CASSSGSSTDTQYF.

The V gene is TRBV7-2, the J gene TRBJ1-5; D is uncertain. CDR3 length: 15 residues. V was pared by 5 bases and J by 5 bases, with 16 bases between. In germline, CDR1 is SGHTA, CDR2 FQGNSA. CDR3 in DNA: TGTGCCAGCAGCCCGACTATGTGGGTTGATCAGCCCCAGCATTTT. Translated: CASSPTMWVDQPQHF. The entire variable domain, with the rest obtained from reference TRBV7-2 and TRBJ1-5, is as follows: GAGVSQSPSNKVTEKGKDVELRCDPISGHTALYWYRQSLGQGLEFLIYFQGNSAPDKSGLPSDRFSAERTGGSVSTLTIQRTQQEDSAVYLCASSPTMWVDQPQHFGDGTRLSIL.

There are a few counts of this clonotype. The chain links TRBV20-1 to TRBJ1-2; TRBD1 agrees at 7 bases. V shed 2 bases and J 5 bases; nucleotides not matched to a gene: 11. The CDR3 sequence is 15 residues long. Germline-derived CDR1 and CDR2 are DFQATT and SNEGSKA (reference sequence). CDR3: CSARHLFQGGYGYTF. The CDR3 DNA follows: TGCAGTGCTAGACACCTCTTTCAGGGGGGATATGGCTACACCTTC.

V is TRBV27 and J is TRBJ1-1; D remains ambiguous. The CDR3 spans 14 residues. Germline-derived CDR1 and CDR2 are MNHEY and SMNVEV (reference sequence). Between the trimmed V and J ends, which lost 5 bases and 1 base, there was a span of 11 bases. For the CDR3, the DNA is TGTGCCAGCAGTCCTTTGGCCAGGAACACTGAAGCTTTCTTT. Protein sequence: CASSPLARNTEAFF.

The rearrangement uses TRBV20-1 and TRBJ2-7, with a weak D call TRBD1 (5 bases). Trimming left V 0 bases short and J 2 bases short, with 8 bases between. There are 13 residues in the CDR3. The V gene's germline CDR1 is DFQATT and CDR2 SNEGSKA (reference sequence). The CDR3 reads CSARDRAPYEQYF. The CDR3 DNA follows: TGCAGTGCTAGAGACAGGGCTCCCTACGAGCAGTACTTC.

The V call is TRBV30, the J call TRBJ2-7; 8 nucleotides agree with TRBD1. J lost 3 bases, V lost 0 bases, and 7 bases had no gene match. The germline CDR1 and CDR2 sequences are GTSNPN and SVGIG (reference sequence). This CDR3 spans 15 amino acids. This chain's CDR3 is CAWSVNPDRDYEQYF. CDR3 DNA: TGTGCCTGGAGTGTAAATCCGGACAGGGACTACGAGCAGTACTTC.

This clonotype was recorded a few times. The chain employs TRBV29-1 and TRBJ1-2; tentative D call: TRBD1 (5 bases). With 2 bases removed from V and 6 bases from J, the gap between germline ends came to 7 bases. This CDR3 spans 11 amino acids. Germline values: CDR1 SQVTM, CDR2 ANQGSEA. The CDR3 loop is CSVEQGHGYTF. Written as DNA, the CDR3 is TGCAGCGTTGAACAGGGTCATGGCTACACCTTC. The whole variable domain, remainder taken from reference TRBV29-1 and TRBJ1-2, is SAVISQKPSRDICQRGTSLTIQCQVDSQVTMMFWYRQQPGQSLTLIATANQGSEATYESGFVIDKFPISRPNLTFSTLTVSNMSPEDSSIYLCSVEQGHGYTFGSGTRLTVV.

Points on this clonotype: A much larger clone differs from this one at a single base, so this may be a read error. The chain links TRBV27 to TRBJ2-1; TRBD1 agrees at 10 bases. The J call is uncertain, as TRBJ2-7 better fits the DNA end. Germline V gene lookup returns CDR1 MNHEY and CDR2 SMNVEV (reference sequence). The CDR3 extends over 15 amino acids. The CDR3 nucleotides read TGTGCCAGCAGTAAGGGACAGGGGCCCTACAATGAGCAGTACTTC. This translates into CASSKGQGPYNEQYF.

The CDR3 region is CASSYSSGGQYGYTF. The CDR3 region has the DNA TGTGCCAGCAGTTACTCGAGTGGCGGACAGTATGGCTACACCTTC. The chain links TRBV6-5 to TRBJ1-2; tentatively, D is TRBD1 (6 bases). Germline CDR1 is MNHEY and CDR2 is SVGAGI. The CDR3 covers 15 residues. Trimming removed 0 bases from V and 5 bases from J, with 13 bases in between.

This sequence joins TRBV7-8 and TRBJ2-2; D is uncertain. Germline CDR1 reads SGHVS; CDR2 reads FQNEAQ. V was pared by 1 base and J by 5 bases, with 11 bases between. The CDR3 length is 15 residues. The CDR3 coding sequence is TGTGCCAGCAGCTTAGTGGCGCCCACAACCGGGGAGCTGTTTTTT. Amino acid sequence: CASSLVAPTTGELFF.

V is TRBV9 and J is TRBJ2-1, with D possibly TRBD1 on 6 matching bases. Germline CDR1 is SGDLS and CDR2 is YYNGEE. V was pared by 4 bases and J by 2 bases, with 13 bases between. The CDR3 is 15 amino acids. The CDR3 loop is CASSPFGTTYNEQFF. The CDR3 region has the DNA TGTGCCAGCAGCCCATTCGGGACAACCTACAATGAGCAGTTCTTC.

V is TRBV6-6 and J is TRBJ1-6, with D tentatively TRBD1 (6 bases). With 5 bases removed from V and 6 bases from J, the gap between germline ends came to 11 bases. Germline loops: CDR1 MNHNY, CDR2 SVGAGI (reference sequence). CDR3 length equals 14 residues. The DNA for the CDR3 is TGTGCCAGCAGTCCCGGACAGCTTAATTCACCCCTCCACTTT. This gives the protein CASSPGQLNSPLHF.